A selection of T cell receptor beta chains follows, all from one sample in a study of blood T cell repertoires in COVID-19. The protocol was immunoSEQ multiplex PCR, while the TCRdb copy is restricted to in-frame clones and leaves out a portion. The repertoire includes approximately 90,000 clones, about 91% of them detected once, and approximately 0.5% sits in the top ten. Source material: peripheral blood. The receptors here all came from a man in his sixties with acute or convalescent COVID-19. Both conserved end residues are part of each CDR3. Each record gives: V gene, D gene, J gene, clone size, CDR3 DNA, CDR3 protein. The D gene is left open where the match is weak. Only some rows state a clone size, as once, few, many or a class for expanded clones.

V gene: TRBV5-1; D gene: NA; J gene: TRBJ2-2; clone size: NA; CDR3 DNA: TGCGCCAGCAGCCTTGGGGCGGGACAGACTAACACCGGGGAGCTGTTTTTT; CDR3 protein: CASSLGAGQTNTGELFF
V gene: TRBV7-8; D gene: NA; J gene: TRBJ2-2; clone size: NA; CDR3 DNA: TGTGCCAGCCGCCGCCTAGGGGGGAACACCGGGGAGCTGTTTTTT; CDR3 protein: CASRRLGGNTGELFF
V gene: TRBV5-4; D gene: TRBD1; J gene: TRBJ1-1; clone size: NA; CDR3 DNA: TGTGCCAGCAGCATAGACAGGGGTAACACTGAAGCTTTCTTT; CDR3 protein: CASSIDRGNTEAFF
V gene: TRBV11-3; D gene: NA; J gene: TRBJ2-2; clone size: NA; CDR3 DNA: TGTGCCAGCAGCTTAGATTTAAGTGGGGCGTCGACCGGGGAGCTGTTTTTT; CDR3 protein: CASSLDLSGASTGELFF
V gene: TRBV12-3/TRBV12-4; D gene: NA; J gene: TRBJ1-1; clone size: once; CDR3 DNA: TGTGCCAGCAGTTTAAGGGTCGGGGAGGCTTTCTTT; CDR3 protein: CASSLRVGEAFF
V gene: TRBV21-1; D gene: NA; J gene: TRBJ1-5; clone size: few; CDR3 DNA: TGTGCCAGCAGCATACTCCCTTTACAGGGAGCCACGGATAGCAATCAGCCCCAGCATTTT; CDR3 protein: CASSILPLQGATDSNQPQHF
V gene: TRBV5-1; D gene: TRBD1; J gene: TRBJ1-2; clone size: NA; CDR3 DNA: TGCGCCAGCAGCTTGGTGGACAGGGGATATGGCTACACCTTC; CDR3 protein: CASSLVDRGYGYTF
V gene: TRBV6-2/TRBV6-3; D gene: TRBD2; J gene: TRBJ2-5; clone size: NA; CDR3 DNA: TGTGCCAGCAGTTCCAGGACTAGCGTCCAAGAGACCCAGTACTTC; CDR3 protein: CASSSRTSVQETQYF
V gene: TRBV27; D gene: TRBD1; J gene: TRBJ2-1; clone size: NA; CDR3 DNA: TGTGCCAGCAGTCTTCCCTTTCCGGACAGGGTGAATGAGCAGTTCTTC; CDR3 protein: CASSLPFPDRVNEQFF
V gene: TRBV2; D gene: TRBD1; J gene: TRBJ2-1; clone size: NA; CDR3 DNA: TGTGCCAGCCTCGTGTACGACAGGGGCAGGGGGATTTACAATGAGCAGTTCTTC; CDR3 protein: CASLVYDRGRGIYNEQFF
V gene: TRBV2; D gene: TRBD1; J gene: TRBJ2-3; clone size: NA; CDR3 DNA: TGTGCCAGCAGTGAGGACAGGGGACCAGATACGCAGTATTTT; CDR3 protein: CASSEDRGPDTQYF
V gene: TRBV10-3; D gene: NA; J gene: TRBJ2-2; clone size: NA; CDR3 DNA: TGTGCCATCGACCAGGGGGGCATCGGGGAGCTGTTTTTT; CDR3 protein: CAIDQGGIGELFF
V gene: TRBV19; D gene: NA; J gene: TRBJ2-2; clone size: NA; CDR3 DNA: TGTGCCAGTAGCTCCATCCTACCTTGGGGTCAGGGGAACACCGGGGAGCTGTTTTTT; CDR3 protein: CASSSILPWGQGNTGELFF
V gene: TRBV6-6; D gene: NA; J gene: TRBJ1-5; clone size: NA; CDR3 DNA: TGTGCCAGCAGACAACAGGACACGCGAAACAATCAGCCCCAGCATTTT; CDR3 protein: CASRQQDTRNNQPQHF
V gene: TRBV5-4; D gene: TRBD2; J gene: TRBJ2-3; clone size: NA; CDR3 DNA: TGTGCCAGCAGCTTGTGGGGGACTAGCGGAACAGATACGCAGTATTTT; CDR3 protein: CASSLWGTSGTDTQYF
V gene: TRBV18; D gene: NA; J gene: TRBJ1-5; clone size: NA; CDR3 DNA: TGTGCCAGCGCTGGCGAAGGGGGGGGCTCCACGCAGCCCCAGCATTTT; CDR3 protein: CASAGEGGGSTQPQHF
V gene: TRBV19; D gene: NA; J gene: TRBJ1-3; clone size: NA; CDR3 DNA: TGTGCCAGTAGTATGTCAGGAACTGGAAACACCATATATTTT; CDR3 protein: CASSMSGTGNTIYF
V gene: TRBV10-1; D gene: TRBD2; J gene: TRBJ2-5; clone size: NA; CDR3 DNA: TGCGCCAGCTCTAGCGGGTTGGGTGAGACCCAGTACTTC; CDR3 protein: CASSSGLGETQYF
V gene: TRBV23-1; D gene: NA; J gene: TRBJ1-4; clone size: NA; CDR3 DNA: TGCGCCAGCAGTCGGAACAGAACAACTAATGAAAAACTGTTTTTT; CDR3 protein: CASSRNRTTNEKLFF
V gene: TRBV5-4; D gene: TRBD1; J gene: TRBJ2-2; clone size: NA; CDR3 DNA: TGTGCCAGCAGCTTGGACAGGGGCACCGGGGAGCTGTTTTTT; CDR3 protein: CASSLDRGTGELFF
V gene: TRBV12-5; D gene: TRBD1; J gene: TRBJ1-3; clone size: NA; CDR3 DNA: TGTGCTAGTGGTGTCGGGACAGGGGTCTTGACTGGAAACACCATATATTTT; CDR3 protein: CASGVGTGVLTGNTIYF